A single sample is the source of the 22 T cell receptor beta chains below, sequenced in a study of cytomegalovirus exposure and HLA in healthy donors. Both 60 Vbeta primers and 13 Jbeta primers went into the PCR. Profiling relied on immunoSEQ multiplex PCR, and the TCRdb table lists in-frame clones only, not all of them. The table includes some 270,000 clones, about four fifths detected once. The material sequenced was PBMCs. The receptors originated from a girl aged 2 to 9 in good health and CMV-seronegative.

V is TRBV7-3 and J is TRBJ1-2; 7 bases fit TRBD1. CDR1 and CDR2 from the germline V gene are SGHTA and FQGTGA. The CDR3 is made up of 13 amino acids. Losses at the gene ends were 5 bases for V and 7 bases for J; bases not matched to a gene: 7. The CDR3, as DNA: TGTGCCAGCAGCCCTGGGACAGAATCTGGCTACACCTTC. It codes for CASSPGTESGYTF.

Remarks on this clone: The sample carries other DNA sequences with the same CDR3. The chain links TRBV27 to TRBJ2-7; no definite D call. Germline loops: CDR1 MNHEY, CDR2 SMNVEV (reference sequence). The V and J ends lost 3 bases and 0 bases respectively, with 6 bases between them. The CDR3 covers 13 residues. CDR3: CASSFSSSYEQYF. In DNA, the CDR3 is TGTGCCAGCAGTTTTTCTAGCTCCTACGAGCAGTACTTC.

The chain recombines TRBV4-1 with TRBJ2-2; TRBD2 might be the D (5 bases). CDR1 is MGHRA and CDR2 is YSYEKL in the germline V gene. This CDR3 contains 17 residues. V lost 2 bases, J lost 5 bases, and 18 bases lay in between. CDR3 residues: CASSQTEWPGITGELFF. DNA for the CDR3: TGCGCCAGCAGCCAAACCGAGTGGCCGGGAATTACCGGGGAGCTGTTTTTT.

CDR3 DNA sequence: TGTGCCATCAGCCTGACAGGGGATAATAACTATGGCTACACCTTC. Its translation is CAISLTGDNNYGYTF. The V call is TRBV10-3, the J call TRBJ1-2, with 8 bases fitting TRBD1. Losses at the gene ends were 6 bases for V and 1 base for J; bases not matched to a gene: 7. The CDR3 is made up of 15 amino acids. CDR1 ENHRY and CDR2 SYGVKD come from the germline V gene.

The chain recombines TRBV9 with TRBJ2-7; D not resolved. Trimming took 3 bases from V and 1 from J, leaving 8 bases between them. Per germline, CDR1 SGDLS and CDR2 YYNGEE. CDR3 length: 13 amino acids. CDR3 protein: CASSGLDSYEQYF. The CDR3 DNA reads as TGTGCCAGCAGCGGACTGGATTCCTACGAGCAGTACTTC.

V and J are TRBV5-6 and TRBJ2-5, with D tentatively TRBD1 (5 bases). Germline CDR1 SGHDT, CDR2 YYEEEE. Trimming removed 4 bases from V and 4 bases from J, with 17 bases in between. The CDR3 is 15 residues long. The chain's CDR3 is CASSLDWAGRETQYF. CDR3 nucleotide sequence: TGTGCCAGCAGCCTTGACTGGGCAGGGCGAGAGACCCAGTACTTC.

The CDR3 loop is CASSPRTSGAGHEQFF. The CDR3 nucleotides are TGTGCCAGCAGCCCACGCACTAGCGGGGCGGGGCATGAGCAGTTCTTC. V usage is TRBV9 and J usage is TRBJ2-1, with 10 positions matching TRBD2. V lost 4 bases and J lost 8; bases outside the gene matches: 12. Germline-derived CDR1 and CDR2 are SGDLS and YYNGEE. The CDR3 is made up of 16 amino acids. Variable domain in full (rest from reference TRBV9 and TRBJ2-1): DSGVTQTPKHLITATGQRVTLRCSPRSGDLSVYWYQQSLDQGLQFLIQYYNGEERAKGNILERFSAQQFPDLHSELNLSSLELGDSALYFCASSPRTSGAGHEQFFGPGTRLTVL.

The rearrangement links TRBV7-8 to TRBJ2-1; D perhaps matches TRBD2 (5 bases). Trimming stripped 5 bases from V and 7 bases from J, with 21 bases between. Per germline, CDR1 SGHVS and CDR2 FQNEAQ. CDR3 length: 16 amino acids. Here the CDR3 reads CASSRNELTGYNEQFF. The DNA for the CDR3 is TGTGCCAGCAGCCGGAACGAACTAACGGGGTATAATGAGCAGTTCTTC.

This clone was observed once. This chain joins TRBV6-5 and TRBJ2-3; D may be TRBD2 (5 bases). Deletions cut 0 bases from V and 3 bases from J, with 13 bases between. Germline CDR1 and CDR2: MNHEY and SVGAGI. The CDR3 has 16 amino acids. The CDR3 is CASSYSVERGTDTQYF. The CDR3 coding sequence is TGTGCCAGCAGTTACTCAGTTGAGAGAGGGACAGATACGCAGTATTTT.

The chain employs TRBV13 and TRBJ1-1; 8 bases fit TRBD1. V trimming: 5 bases; J trimming: 8 bases; junction bases outside the gene matches: 4. Per germline, CDR1 PRHDT and CDR2 FYEKMQ (reference sequence). CDR3 length: 12 amino acids. The DNA of the CDR3 is TGTGCCAGCAGCGGCAGGGGGCGAGAAGCTTTCTTT. Its protein is CASSGRGREAFF.

This clone appeared once. The rearrangement uses TRBV14 and TRBJ2-5, with 12 bases identical to TRBD2. The CDR3 extends over 16 amino acids. V was clipped by 2 bases and J by 2 bases; unmatched bases: 3. Per the germline V gene, CDR1 is SGHDN and CDR2 is FVKESK. CDR3 amino acids: CASSQTTSGGQETQYF. CDR3 nucleotide sequence: TGTGCCAGCAGCCAAACGACTAGCGGGGGACAAGAGACCCAGTACTTC.

The V call is TRBV28, the J call TRBJ2-1; the D gene is possibly TRBD2 (5 bases). CDR3 size: 12 residues. The germline V gene has CDR1 MDHEN and CDR2 SYDVKM. Trimming pared 3 bases from V and 15 bases from J, leaving 15 bases between. The CDR3 spells CASSFGTRGMFF. The CDR3 bases are TGTGCCAGCAGTTTCGGCACACGGGGTATGTTCTTC. Supplemented by reference TRBV28 and TRBJ2-1, the full variable domain reads DVKVTQSSRYLVKRTGEKVFLECVQDMDHENMFWYRQDPGLGLRLIYFSYDVKMKEKGDIPEGYSVSREKKERFSLILESASTNQTSMYLCASSFGTRGMFFGPGTRLTVL.

In the case of this clone: Other nucleotide sequences in the sample specify the same CDR3. The chain uses TRBV7-9 and TRBJ1-5, with D tentatively TRBD1 (6 bases). CDR3 length: 15 residues. Trimming stripped 5 bases from V and 4 bases from J, with 15 bases between. CDR1 is SEHNR, CDR2 FQNEAQ, per germline (reference sequence). The CDR3 reads CASSHTGNPNQPQHF. DNA of the CDR3: TGTGCCAGCAGCCACACAGGGAATCCAAATCAGCCCCAGCATTTT.

The rearrangement uses TRBV9 and TRBJ1-6, with D unclear. CDR3 size: 16 residues. V gave up 4 bases and J gave up 7 bases, with 18 bases separating them. CDR1 and CDR2 from the germline V gene are SGDLS and YYNGEE. The DNA for the CDR3 is TGTGCCAGCAGCCCCCATTGGAGTGCCGGCAATTCACCCCTCCACTTT. Protein sequence: CASSPHWSAGNSPLHF.

This rearrangement joins TRBV4-1 to TRBJ2-1, with D perhaps matching TRBD2 (5 bases). The germline V gene encodes CDR1 MGHRA and CDR2 YSYEKL. CDR3 length: 16 amino acids. V lost 1 base, J lost 3 bases, and 13 bases lay in between. The CDR3 region has the DNA TGCGCCAGCAGCCAAGTACCAGCGGAAGACTACAATGAGCAGTTCTTC. Translation: CASSQVPAEDYNEQFF.

The chain couples TRBV10-3 to TRBJ2-5, with 9 nucleotides matching TRBD2. The J call is uncertain, as TRBJ2-7 better fits the DNA end. Germline V gene lookup returns CDR1 ENHRY and CDR2 SYGVKD. This CDR3 has 15 amino acids. The DNA of the CDR3 is TGTGCCACCATAGATTCTAGCGGGACCTCCTACGAGCAGTACTTC. The encoded protein is CATIDSSGTSYEQYF.

The chain joins TRBV10-3 to TRBJ2-1; 12 positions match TRBD2. The germline gives CDR1 ENHRY, CDR2 SYGVKD. This CDR3 comprises 16 residues. After removal of 10 bases from V and 0 bases from J, the junction contained 7 bases not matched to a gene. CDR3 in amino acids: CATWTSGASSYNEQFF. Here the CDR3 DNA reads TGTGCCACATGGACTAGCGGGGCCAGCTCCTACAATGAGCAGTTCTTC.

This clone was picked up a small number of times. One end of the junction is discordant with germline, which a read error may explain. J is TRBJ2-7 and V is TRBV2, with TRBD1 matching 8 bases. Germline V gene sequence: CDR1 SNHLY, CDR2 FYNNEI. The CDR3 sequence is 10 residues long. CDR3 sequence reads: CASSGDRPVF. The CDR3 bases are TGTGCCAGCAGTGGGGACAGGCCGGTCTTC.

The V call is TRBV27, the J call TRBJ2-5; tentative D call: TRBD1 (7 bases). Trimming pared 7 bases from V and 4 bases from J, leaving 22 bases between. The CDR3 is 16 residues long. Germline V gene sequence: CDR1 MNHEY, CDR2 SMNVEV (reference sequence). CDR3: CASNFRSGGGIETQYF. As DNA, the CDR3 is TGTGCCAGCAACTTTCGTTCCGGAGGGGGCATAGAGACCCAGTACTTC.

The chain is built from TRBV4-1 and TRBJ1-1; the D is unclear. The germline V and J ends were trimmed by 1 base and 6 bases, with 9 bases remaining between them. This CDR3 region has 13 residues. Germline loops: CDR1 MGHRA, CDR2 YSYEKL. CDR3 sequence (DNA): TGCGCCAGCAGCCAAGTAATCAGGCCTGAAGCTTTCTTT. This codes for CASSQVIRPEAFF.

This chain connects TRBV29-1 to TRBJ1-3; 7 bases fit TRBD1. V lost 7 bases, J lost 1 base, and 4 bases stayed unmatched. CDR3 length: 13 amino acids. Germline V lookup: CDR1 SQVTM, CDR2 ANQGSEA. The CDR3 region is CSAETGSGNTIYF. The CDR3 DNA reads as TGCAGCGCTGAGACAGGGTCTGGAAACACCATATATTTT.

The chain couples TRBV28 to TRBJ2-7; TRBD2 matches 9 bases. Germline assignment: CDR1 MDHEN and CDR2 SYDVKM. V dropped 5 bases and J dropped 7; count of bases not matched to a gene: 15. The CDR3 is made up of 16 amino acids. The CDR3 coding sequence is TGTGCCAGCAGTCTACTTACTAGCGGGCCTATAGGAGAGCAGTACTTC. Its translation is CASSLLTSGPIGEQYF.